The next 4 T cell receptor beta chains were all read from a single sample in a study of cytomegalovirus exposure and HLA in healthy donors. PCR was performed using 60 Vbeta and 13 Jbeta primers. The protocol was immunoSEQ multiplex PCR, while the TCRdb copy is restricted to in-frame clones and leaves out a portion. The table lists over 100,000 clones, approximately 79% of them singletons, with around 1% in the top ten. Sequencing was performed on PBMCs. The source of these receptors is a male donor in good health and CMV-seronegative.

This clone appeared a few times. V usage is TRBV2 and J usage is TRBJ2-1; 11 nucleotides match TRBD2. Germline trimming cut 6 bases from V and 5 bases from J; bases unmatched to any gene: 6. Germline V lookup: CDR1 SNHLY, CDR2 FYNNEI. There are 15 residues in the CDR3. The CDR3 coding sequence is TGTGCCAGCAGAGAGACTAGCGGGGCTAACAATGAGCAGTTCTTC. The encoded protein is CASRETSGANNEQFF.

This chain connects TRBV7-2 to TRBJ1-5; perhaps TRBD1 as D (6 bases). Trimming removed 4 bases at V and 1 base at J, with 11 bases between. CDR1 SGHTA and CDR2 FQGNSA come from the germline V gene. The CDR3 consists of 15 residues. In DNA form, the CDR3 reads TGTGCCAGCAGCTCAAGGGGGGGGAGCAATCAGCCCCAGCATTTT. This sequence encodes CASSSRGGSNQPQHF. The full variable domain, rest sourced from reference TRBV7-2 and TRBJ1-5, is GAGVSQSPSNKVTEKGKDVELRCDPISGHTALYWYRQSLGQGLEFLIYFQGNSAPDKSGLPSDRFSAERTGGSVSTLTIQRTQQEDSAVYLCASSSRGGSNQPQHFGDGTRLSIL.

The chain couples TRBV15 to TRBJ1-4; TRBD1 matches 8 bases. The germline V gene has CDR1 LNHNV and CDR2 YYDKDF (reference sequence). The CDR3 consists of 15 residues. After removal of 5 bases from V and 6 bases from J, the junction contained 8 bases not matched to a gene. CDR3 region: CATSGQGQGYEKLFF. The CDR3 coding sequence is TGTGCCACCAGCGGACAGGGCCAGGGGTATGAAAAACTGTTTTTT.

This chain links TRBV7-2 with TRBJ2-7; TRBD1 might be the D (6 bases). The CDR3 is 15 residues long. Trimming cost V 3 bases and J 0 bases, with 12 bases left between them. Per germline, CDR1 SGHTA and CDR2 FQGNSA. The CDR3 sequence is CASSFFGTNSYEQYF. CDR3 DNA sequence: TGTGCCAGCAGCTTCTTCGGGACAAACTCCTACGAGCAGTACTTC. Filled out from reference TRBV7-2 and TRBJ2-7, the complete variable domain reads GAGVSQSPSNKVTEKGKDVELRCDPISGHTALYWYRQSLGQGLEFLIYFQGNSAPDKSGLPSDRFSAERTGGSVSTLTIQRTQQEDSAVYLCASSFFGTNSYEQYFGPGTRLTVT.